This T cell receptor beta chain came from a study of vaccination effects on CD4 cells after COVID-19. Overall study context: Participants received two doses of either the BNT162b2 or mRNA-1273 vaccine. Study-level points and caveats: Clones arising from infection and from vaccination showed marked clonal contraction late after vaccination. The study got few convalescent patients and did not collect any early post-infection timepoints.

Assay used: immunoSEQ multiplex PCR; TCRdb lists only in-frame clones, some missing. The data show more than 35,000 clones, roughly 69% seen once. In the case of this clone: Its antigen remains unidentified.

The CDR3 totals 15 residues. V was cut by 5 bases and J by 4 bases, with 14 bases left in between. CDR1 is SEHNR, CDR2 FQNEAQ, per germline (reference sequence). Using viral peptide pools, the ViraFEST assay grew out antigen-specific CD4+ T cells prior to sequencing. Culture lasted roughly 9 days before CD4+ T cell isolation. The person's infection with SARS-CoV-2, confirmed by PCR, took place between March and December 2020. Cultures had half their medium replaced with IL-2 medium on days 3 and 7. The rearrangement joins TRBV7-9 to TRBJ1-4; no clear D gene. The sample in question was CD4+ T cells from PBMCs cultured with HCoV-NL63 spike peptides, obtained before COVID-19 vaccination. The sequence was obtained from a human donor who had a prior SARS-CoV-2 infection. The CDR3 nucleotides are TGTGCCAGCAGCGCGTTGGGGTGGGATAATGAAAAACTGTTTTTT. It codes for CASSALGWDNEKLFF. The complete variable domain, with remaining parts taken from reference TRBV7-9 and TRBJ1-4, reads DTGVSQNPRHKITKRGQNVTFRCDPISEHNRLYWYRQTLGQGPEFLTYFQNEAQLEKSRLLSDRFSAERPKGSFSTLEIQRTEQGDSAMYLCASSALGWDNEKLFFGSGTQLSVL.